This T cell receptor beta chain originates from a study of shared clonotypes between healthy human individuals. Findings and caveats of the study: Researchers found naive subsets generally carried larger estimated richness than memory subsets.

CDR3 size: 16 residues. The V gene's germline CDR1 is LNHNV and CDR2 YYDKDF (reference sequence). V lost 0 bases to trimming and J lost 4 bases; unmatched junction nucleotides: 6. For this clone: Its antigen is still unknown.

The naive CD8 population came from CD45RO-negative cells selected for CCR7, without terminally differentiated effector memory CD45RA+ cells. Sequencing was performed with immunoSEQ multiplex PCR; in TCRdb, only in-frame clones are kept and a portion is missing. The sample holds roughly 550,000 clones; about 95% are singletons and the top ten take roughly 0.1%. The V and J genes are TRBV15 and TRBJ2-3; the match to TRBD1 covers 8 bases. This clonotype was sampled from a woman in her thirties in good health. Sample: naive CD8+ T cells sorted from blood. CDR3 DNA sequence: TGTGCCACCAGCAGAGATTGGGCAGGGGGCCCAGATACGCAGTATTTT. It is translated as CATSRDWAGGPDTQYF.